Described below is a single TCR beta chain sequence and its context. Its antigen is unknown. The source of the sample is a study of cytomegalovirus exposure and HLA in healthy donors. The CDR3 runs to 17 residues. Germline CDR1 is LGHNA and CDR2 is YSLEER. V lost 3 bases to trimming and J lost 0 bases, with 12 bases between them. Study-wide results and limits: Later work found that TCR association rates differed between HLA loci; DRB1 had the most and HLA-C the fewest. The only immune exposure information that was available was CMV serostatus.

Healthy people donating bone marrow made up the donors. PCR amplification relied on 60 Vbeta primers (plus 13 Jbeta primers). Here immunoSEQ multiplex PCR was the method, and the copy in TCRdb shows in-frame clones only, minus some. The table has some 180,000 clones, 76% seen once. The TCR was taken from a woman aged 25 to 39 in good health and CMV-seropositive. Sequenced material: PBMCs. This sequence joins TRBV4-3 and TRBJ1-6; D not resolved. The CDR3 bases are TGCGCCAGCAGCCAGGGCCTCGGGAGCTCCTATAATTCACCCCTCCACTTT. Encoded protein: CASSQGLGSSYNSPLHF.